Presented here are 7 T cell receptor beta chains from one specimen sequenced in a study of T cell repertoires in cytomegalovirus infection. For these TCRs, the target antigens are not known. TCRdb itself ran the reads through MiXCR, one entry per CDR3 protein. The table includes about half a million distinct CDR3 sequences, 30% to 40% detected once. This specimen was cultured PBMCs, taken from culture after CMV antigen stimulation. These receptors originate from a human donor in good health (CMV status not recorded). Some clones in this sample may be carry-over from other donors' samples.

There are a few counts of this clonotype. The chain has TRBV12-3 or TRBV12-4 and TRBJ2-3; 12 bases line up with TRBD1. There are 15 residues in the CDR3. Unmatched junction bases numbered 5, after V lost 6 bases and J lost 4 bases. CDR3 coding DNA: TGTGCCAGCAGGTCGGGACAGGGGGCCCCAGATACGCAGTATTTT. It specifies CASRSGQGAPDTQYF.

This clonotype has ten or more counts. V and J are TRBV7-2 and TRBJ1-1, with a possible D match to TRBD1 (5 bases). Germline V lookup: CDR1 SGHTA, CDR2 FQGNSA. Trimming removed 3 bases at V and 4 bases at J, with 9 bases between. The CDR3 covers 13 residues. The CDR3 reads CASSFSGPTEAFF. In DNA form, the CDR3 reads TGTGCCAGCAGCTTCTCAGGGCCCACTGAAGCTTTCTTT.

This clonotype was detected many times. The chain links TRBV7-8 to TRBJ2-1, with D possibly TRBD2 on 7 matching bases. There are 18 residues in the CDR3. The germline V and J ends were trimmed by 0 bases and 9 bases, with 24 bases remaining between them. CDR1 and CDR2 (germline): SGHVS, FQNEAQ. The CDR3 here is CASSLAVGGGLYHPEQFF. In nucleotides, the CDR3 is TGTGCCAGCAGCTTAGCCGTAGGGGGAGGGCTTTATCACCCTGAGCAGTTCTTC.

Only a few counts were recorded for this clonotype. At one end, the junction sequence differs from germline, possibly due to a read error. The chain carries TRBV19 and TRBJ1-1, with D tentatively TRBD1 (6 bases). Germline V gene sequence: CDR1 LNHDA, CDR2 SQIVND (reference sequence). The CDR3 length is 12 residues. CDR3 sequence: CASSTTPGQRSF. The CDR3 nucleotides read TGTGCCAGTAGTACCACTCCGGGACAACGATCTTTT.

This clonotype is a singleton in its sample. The chain links TRBV25-1 to TRBJ2-4; the match to TRBD2 covers 7 bases. With 2 bases clipped from V and 7 bases from J, the junction kept 5 bases outside the gene matches. Germline loops: CDR1 MGHDK, CDR2 SYGVNS. There are 14 residues in the CDR3. CDR3 sequence: CASSEGGGGNIQYF. In DNA, the CDR3 is TGTGCCAGCAGTGAAGGGGGGGGAGGCAACATTCAGTACTTC.

The V and J genes are TRBV6-5 and TRBJ1-2; no firm D call. This CDR3 region has 16 residues. Trimming shortened V by 0 bases and J by 0 bases, and 11 bases separated the two germline ends. The germline CDR1 and CDR2 sequences are MNHEY and SVGAGI. For the CDR3, the DNA is TGTGCCAGCAGTTACTCGGCCGGCCGAGCTAACTATGGCTACACCTTC. Protein product: CASSYSAGRANYGYTF.

The CDR3 reads CSAPLTGWYGYTF. CDR3 DNA: TGCAGTGCCCCATTAACAGGGTGGTATGGCTACACCTTC. The rearrangement joins TRBV20-1 to TRBJ1-2; possibly TRBD1 for D (6 bases). With 6 bases removed from V and 5 bases from J, the gap between germline ends came to 16 bases. The CDR3 contains 13 residues. Germline lookup yields CDR1 DFQATT and CDR2 SNEGSKA (reference sequence).